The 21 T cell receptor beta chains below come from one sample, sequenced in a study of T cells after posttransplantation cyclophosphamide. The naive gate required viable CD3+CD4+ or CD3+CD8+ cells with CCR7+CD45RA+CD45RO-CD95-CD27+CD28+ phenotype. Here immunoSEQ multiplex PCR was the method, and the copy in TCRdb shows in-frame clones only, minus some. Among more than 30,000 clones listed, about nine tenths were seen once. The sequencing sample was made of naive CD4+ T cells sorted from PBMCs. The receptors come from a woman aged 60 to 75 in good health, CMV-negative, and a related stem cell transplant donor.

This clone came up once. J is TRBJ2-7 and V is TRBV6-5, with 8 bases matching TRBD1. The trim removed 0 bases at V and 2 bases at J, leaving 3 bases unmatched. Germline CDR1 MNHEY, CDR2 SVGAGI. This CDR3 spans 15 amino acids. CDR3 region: CASSYSDRETYEQYF. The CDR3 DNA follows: TGTGCCAGCAGTTACTCGGACAGGGAGACCTACGAGCAGTACTTC.

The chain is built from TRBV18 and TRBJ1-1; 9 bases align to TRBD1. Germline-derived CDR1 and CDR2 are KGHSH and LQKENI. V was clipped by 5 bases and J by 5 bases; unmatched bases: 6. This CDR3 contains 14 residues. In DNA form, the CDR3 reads TGTGCCAGCTCAGCTGGACAGGGGTGGACTGAAGCTTTCTTT. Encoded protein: CASSAGQGWTEAFF.

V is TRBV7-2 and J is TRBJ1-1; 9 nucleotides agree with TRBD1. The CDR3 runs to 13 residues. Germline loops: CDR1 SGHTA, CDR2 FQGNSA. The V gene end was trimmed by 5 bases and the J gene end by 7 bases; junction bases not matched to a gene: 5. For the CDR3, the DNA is TGTGCCAGCAGCACCACAGGGGGCCTTGAAGCTTTCTTT. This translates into CASSTTGGLEAFF.

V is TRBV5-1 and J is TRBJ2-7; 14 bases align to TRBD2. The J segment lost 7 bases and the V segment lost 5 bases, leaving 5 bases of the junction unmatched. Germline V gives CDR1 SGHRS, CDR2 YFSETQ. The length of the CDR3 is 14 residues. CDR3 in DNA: TGCGCCAGCAGGCCGGGACTAGCGGGAGTTGAGCAGTACTTC. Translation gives CASRPGLAGVEQYF.

The CDR3 DNA reads as TGTGCCAGCAGCTTAGTGTCGGGAGCGTCCTACAATGAGCAGTTCTTC. The encoded protein is CASSLVSGASYNEQFF. V is TRBV7-9 and J is TRBJ2-1; weak D call: TRBD2 (6 bases). The germline V gene has CDR1 SEHNR and CDR2 FQNEAQ (reference sequence). The CDR3 length is 16 residues. V was cut by 1 base and J by 1 base, with 11 bases left in between.

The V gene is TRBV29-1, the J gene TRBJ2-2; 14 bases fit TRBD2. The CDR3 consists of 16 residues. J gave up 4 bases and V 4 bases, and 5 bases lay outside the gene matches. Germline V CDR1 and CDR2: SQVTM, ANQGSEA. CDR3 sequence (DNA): TGCAGCGTTGGAGGACTAGCGGGGGGCTTCACCGGGGAGCTGTTTTTT. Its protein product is CSVGGLAGGFTGELFF.

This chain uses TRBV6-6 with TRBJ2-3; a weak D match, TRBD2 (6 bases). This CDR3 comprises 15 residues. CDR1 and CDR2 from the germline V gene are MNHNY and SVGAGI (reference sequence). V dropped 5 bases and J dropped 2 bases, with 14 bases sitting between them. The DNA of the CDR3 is TGTGCCAGCAGTGGTCAAGGACTAATCACAGATACGCAGTATTTT. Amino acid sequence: CASSGQGLITDTQYF.

CDR3 sequence reads: CASSYRGAKQDTQYF. As DNA, the CDR3 is TGTGCCAGCAGTTACCGGGGGGCGAAGCAAGATACGCAGTATTTT. This rearrangement joins TRBV6-6 to TRBJ2-3, with a possible D match to TRBD2 (7 bases). The CDR3 covers 15 residues. V lost 2 bases to trimming and J lost 5 bases, with 14 bases between them. Germline V lookup: CDR1 MNHNY, CDR2 SVGAGI (reference sequence).

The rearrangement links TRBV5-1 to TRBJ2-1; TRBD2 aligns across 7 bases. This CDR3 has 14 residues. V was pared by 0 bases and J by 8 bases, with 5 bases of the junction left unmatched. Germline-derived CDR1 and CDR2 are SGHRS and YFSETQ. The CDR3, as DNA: TGCGCCAGCAGCTTGGCGAGCGGGGAAGATGAGCAGTTCTTC. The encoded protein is CASSLASGEDEQFF.

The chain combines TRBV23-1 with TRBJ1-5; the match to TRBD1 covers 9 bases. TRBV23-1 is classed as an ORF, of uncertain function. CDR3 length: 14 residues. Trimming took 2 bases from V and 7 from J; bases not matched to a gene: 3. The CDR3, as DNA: TGCGCCAGCAGTCAAGGGACAGGGAGACAGCCCCAGCATTTT. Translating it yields CASSQGTGRQPQHF.

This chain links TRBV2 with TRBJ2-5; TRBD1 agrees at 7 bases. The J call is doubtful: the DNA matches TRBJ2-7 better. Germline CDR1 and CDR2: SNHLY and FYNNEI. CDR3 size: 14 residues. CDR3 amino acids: CASTKQGFSYEQYF. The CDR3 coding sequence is TGTGCCAGCACTAAACAGGGGTTTTCCTACGAGCAGTACTTC.

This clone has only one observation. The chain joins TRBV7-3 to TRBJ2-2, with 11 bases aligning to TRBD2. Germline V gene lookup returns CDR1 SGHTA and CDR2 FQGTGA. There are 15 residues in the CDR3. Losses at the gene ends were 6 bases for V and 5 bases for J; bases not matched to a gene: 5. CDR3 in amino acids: CASRTGTSGTGELFF. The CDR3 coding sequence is TGTGCCAGCAGGACCGGGACTAGCGGAACCGGGGAGCTGTTTTTT. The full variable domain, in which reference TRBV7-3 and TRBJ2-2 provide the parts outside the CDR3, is GAGVSQTPSNKVTEKGKYVELRCDPISGHTALYWYRQSLGQGPEFLIYFQGTGAADDSGLPNDRFFAVRPEGSVSTLKIQRTERGDSAVYLCASRTGTSGTGELFFGEGSRLTVL.

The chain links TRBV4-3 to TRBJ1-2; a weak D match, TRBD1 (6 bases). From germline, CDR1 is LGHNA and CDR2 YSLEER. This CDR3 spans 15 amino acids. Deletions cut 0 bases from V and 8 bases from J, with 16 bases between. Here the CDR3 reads CASSQDLGGAGGYTF. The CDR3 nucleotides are TGCGCCAGCAGCCAAGATTTAGGGGGAGCTGGGGGCTACACCTTC.

CDR3 coding DNA: TGTGCCAGCAGCGCCGGGACAGGGGAAAGAAACACCATATATTTT. Translated: CASSAGTGERNTIYF. The chain uses TRBV9 and TRBJ1-3; 10 bases line up with TRBD1. Germline trimming cut 3 bases from V and 5 bases from J; bases unmatched to any gene: 5. CDR1 and CDR2 (germline): SGDLS, YYNGEE. The CDR3 spans 15 residues.

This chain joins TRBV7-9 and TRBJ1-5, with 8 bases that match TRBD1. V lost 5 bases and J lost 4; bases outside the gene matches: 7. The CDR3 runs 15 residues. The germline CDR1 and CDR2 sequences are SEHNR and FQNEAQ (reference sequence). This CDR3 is CASSPGQGLNQPQHF. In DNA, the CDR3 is TGTGCCAGCAGCCCTGGACAGGGATTAAATCAGCCCCAGCATTTT.

The CDR3 coding sequence is TGTGCCAGCAGCGCAGGCTCCCCGGACACTGAAGCTTTCTTT. Its translation: CASSAGSPDTEAFF. The chain combines TRBV4-2 with TRBJ1-1; no clear D. V shed 5 bases and J shed 3 bases, with 13 bases lying between them. Germline V gene data show CDR1 as LGHNA and CDR2 as YNFKEQ. CDR3 length: 14 amino acids.

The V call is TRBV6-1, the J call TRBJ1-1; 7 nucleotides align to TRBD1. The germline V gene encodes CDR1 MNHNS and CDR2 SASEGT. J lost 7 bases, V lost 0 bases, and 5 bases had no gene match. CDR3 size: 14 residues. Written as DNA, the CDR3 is TGTGCCAGCAGTGAAGCGGGCCAGGGGGGTGAAGCTTTCTTT. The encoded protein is CASSEAGQGGEAFF.

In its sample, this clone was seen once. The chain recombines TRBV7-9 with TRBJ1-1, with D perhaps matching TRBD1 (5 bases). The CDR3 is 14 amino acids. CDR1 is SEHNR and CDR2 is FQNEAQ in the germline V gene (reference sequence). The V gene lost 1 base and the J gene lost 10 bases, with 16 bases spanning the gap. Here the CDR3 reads CASSLDGAQAGAFF. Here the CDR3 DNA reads TGTGCCAGCAGCTTAGACGGGGCTCAAGCGGGAGCTTTCTTT.

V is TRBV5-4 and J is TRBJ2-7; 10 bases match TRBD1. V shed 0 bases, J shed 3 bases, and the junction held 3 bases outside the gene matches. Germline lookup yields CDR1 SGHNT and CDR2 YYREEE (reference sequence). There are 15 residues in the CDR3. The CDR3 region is CASSLEGQGIYEQYF. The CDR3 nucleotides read TGTGCCAGCAGCTTGGAGGGACAGGGGATCTACGAGCAGTACTTC.

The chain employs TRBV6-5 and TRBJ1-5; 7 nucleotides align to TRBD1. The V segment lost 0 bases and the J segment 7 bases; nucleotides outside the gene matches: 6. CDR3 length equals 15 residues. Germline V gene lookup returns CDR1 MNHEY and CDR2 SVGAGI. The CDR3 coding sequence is TGTGCCAGCAGTTACTCGTCGGCAGGGGGGCAGCCCCAGCATTTT. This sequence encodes CASSYSSAGGQPQHF.

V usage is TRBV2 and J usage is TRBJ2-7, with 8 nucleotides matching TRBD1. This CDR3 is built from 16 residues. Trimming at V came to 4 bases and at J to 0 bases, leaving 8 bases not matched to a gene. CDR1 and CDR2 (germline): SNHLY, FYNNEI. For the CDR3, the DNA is TGTGCCAGCAGTGGGGTTGGGACAGGCGCCTCCTACGAGCAGTACTTC. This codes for CASSGVGTGASYEQYF.